The entry that follows covers one TCR beta chain sequence. TCRdb recomputed calls from the 5' RACE reads with MiXCR, one row per CDR3 protein. The table has 52,000 or so distinct CDR3 sequences, about a fifth seen once; the top ten hold about 2.9%. V was clipped by 0 bases and J by 5 bases, with 21 bases between them. Germline V lookup: CDR1 SGHRS, CDR2 YFSETQ. The CDR3 has 18 residues. Treg sorting used a CD4+CD25+CD127-/low gate. The clonotype was recovered from a female donor with breast cancer. Sequenced input: tumor-infiltrating Tregs sorted from the breast tumor. V gene TRBV5-1 combines with J gene TRBJ2-1; perhaps TRBD1 as D (7 bases). For the CDR3, the DNA is TGCGCCAGCAGCTTGGTTCAGGGGGTCCACCGCGGGGACAATGAGCAGTTCTTC. Its protein is CASSLVQGVHRGDNEQFF.